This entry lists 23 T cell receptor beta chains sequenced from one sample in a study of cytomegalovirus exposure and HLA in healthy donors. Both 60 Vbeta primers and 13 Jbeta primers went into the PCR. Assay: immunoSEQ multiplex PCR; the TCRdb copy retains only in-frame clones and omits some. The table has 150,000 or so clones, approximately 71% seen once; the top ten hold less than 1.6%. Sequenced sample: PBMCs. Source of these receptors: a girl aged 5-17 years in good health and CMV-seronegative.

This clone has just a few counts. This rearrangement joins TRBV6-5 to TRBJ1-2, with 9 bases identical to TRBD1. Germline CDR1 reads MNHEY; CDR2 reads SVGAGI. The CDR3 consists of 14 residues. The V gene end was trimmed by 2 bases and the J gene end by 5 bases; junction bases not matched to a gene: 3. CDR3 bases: TGTGCCAGCAGTTACGCGGGACAGGGTTATGGCTACACCTTC. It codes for CASSYAGQGYGYTF.

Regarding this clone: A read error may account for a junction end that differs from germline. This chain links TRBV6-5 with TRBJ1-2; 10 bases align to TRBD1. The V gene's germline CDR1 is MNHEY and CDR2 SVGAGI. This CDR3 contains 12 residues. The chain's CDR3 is CASRRTGGGSTF. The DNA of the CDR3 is TGTGCCAGCAGGCGGACAGGGGGTGGCTCCACCTTC.

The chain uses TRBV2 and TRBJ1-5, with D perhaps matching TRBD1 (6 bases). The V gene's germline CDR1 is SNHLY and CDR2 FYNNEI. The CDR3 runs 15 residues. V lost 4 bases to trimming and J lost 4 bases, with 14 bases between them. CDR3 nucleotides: TGTGCCAGCAGTGGGACTGGACAGCGGAATCAGCCCCAGCATTTT. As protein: CASSGTGQRNQPQHF.

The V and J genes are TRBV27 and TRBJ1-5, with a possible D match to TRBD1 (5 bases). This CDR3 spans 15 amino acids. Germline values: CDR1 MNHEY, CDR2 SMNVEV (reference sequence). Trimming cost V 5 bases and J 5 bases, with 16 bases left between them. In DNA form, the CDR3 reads TGTGCCAGCAGTCCCGGAGGAGGGGAATATCAGCCCCAGCATTTT. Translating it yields CASSPGGGEYQPQHF.

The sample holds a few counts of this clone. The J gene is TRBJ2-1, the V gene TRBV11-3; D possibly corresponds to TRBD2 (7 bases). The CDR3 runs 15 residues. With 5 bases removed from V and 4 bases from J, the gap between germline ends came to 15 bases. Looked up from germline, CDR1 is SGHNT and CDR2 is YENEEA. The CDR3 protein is CASSLEGGGYNEQFF. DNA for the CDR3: TGTGCCAGCAGCCTCGAGGGAGGGGGGTACAATGAGCAGTTCTTC.

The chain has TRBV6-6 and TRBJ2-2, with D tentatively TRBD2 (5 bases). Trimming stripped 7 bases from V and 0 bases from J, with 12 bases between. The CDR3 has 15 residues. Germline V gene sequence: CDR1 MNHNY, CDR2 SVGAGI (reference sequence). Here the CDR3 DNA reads TGTGCCAGCAATGGACTGGTGGCGAACACCGGGGAGCTGTTTTTT. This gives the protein CASNGLVANTGELFF.

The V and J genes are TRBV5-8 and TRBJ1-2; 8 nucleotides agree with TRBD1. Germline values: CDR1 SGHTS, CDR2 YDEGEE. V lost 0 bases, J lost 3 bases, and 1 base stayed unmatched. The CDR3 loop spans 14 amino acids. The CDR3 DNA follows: TGTGCCAGCAGCTTGGGACAGGGGTACTATGGCTACACCTTC. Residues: CASSLGQGYYGYTF. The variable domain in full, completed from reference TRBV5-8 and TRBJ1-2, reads EAGVTQSPTHLIKTRGQQATLRCSPISGHTSVYWYQQALGLGLQFLLWYDEGEERNRGNFPPRFSGRQFPNYSSELNVNALELEDSALYLCASSLGQGYYGYTFGSGTRLTVV.

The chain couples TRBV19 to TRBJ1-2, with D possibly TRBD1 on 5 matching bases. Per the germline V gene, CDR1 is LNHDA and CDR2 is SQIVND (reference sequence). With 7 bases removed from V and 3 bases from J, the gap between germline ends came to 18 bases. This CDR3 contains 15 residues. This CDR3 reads CASTPGPQGDYGYTF. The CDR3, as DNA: TGTGCCAGTACCCCAGGCCCCCAGGGCGACTATGGCTACACCTTC. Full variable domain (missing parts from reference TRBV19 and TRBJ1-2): DGGITQSPKYLFRKEGQNVTLSCEQNLNHDAMYWYRQDPGQGLRLIYYSQIVNDFQKGDIAEGYSVSREKKESFPLTVTSAQKNPTAFYLCASTPGPQGDYGYTFGSGTRLTVV.

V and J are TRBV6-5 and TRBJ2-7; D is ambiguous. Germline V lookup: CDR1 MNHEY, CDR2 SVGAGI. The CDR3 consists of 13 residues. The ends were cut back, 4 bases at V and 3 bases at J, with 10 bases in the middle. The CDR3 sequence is CASSFLGRYEQYF. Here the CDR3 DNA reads TGTGCCAGCAGTTTCCTAGGCCGCTACGAGCAGTACTTC.

The CDR3 reads CASRYSPRDRGNNEQFF. CDR3 in DNA: TGTGCCAGCAGATACAGCCCCCGGGACAGGGGAAACAATGAGCAGTTCTTC. The rearrangement links TRBV2 to TRBJ2-1; the match to TRBD1 covers 10 bases. CDR1 and CDR2 from the germline V gene are SNHLY and FYNNEI. The trim removed 6 bases at V and 5 bases at J, leaving 13 bases unmatched. The CDR3 extends over 17 amino acids.

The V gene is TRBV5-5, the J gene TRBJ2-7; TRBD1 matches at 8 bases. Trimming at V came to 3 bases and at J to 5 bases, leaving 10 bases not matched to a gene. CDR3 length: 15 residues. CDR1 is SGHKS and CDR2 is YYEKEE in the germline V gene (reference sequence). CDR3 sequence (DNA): TGTGCCAGCAGCTCCCGGACAGGGTTGACGGACGAGCAGTACTTC. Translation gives CASSSRTGLTDEQYF.

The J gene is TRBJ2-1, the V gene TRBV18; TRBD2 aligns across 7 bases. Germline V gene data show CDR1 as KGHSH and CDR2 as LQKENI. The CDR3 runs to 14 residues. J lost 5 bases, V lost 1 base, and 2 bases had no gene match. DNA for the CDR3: TGTGCCAGCTCACCACGGGAGGGGCACAATGAGCAGTTCTTC. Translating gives CASSPREGHNEQFF.

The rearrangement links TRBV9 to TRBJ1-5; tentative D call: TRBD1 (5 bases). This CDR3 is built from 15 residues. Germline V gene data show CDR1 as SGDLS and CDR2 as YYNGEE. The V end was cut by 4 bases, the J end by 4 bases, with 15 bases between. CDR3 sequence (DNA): TGTGCCAGCAGCCCCTCCGGGGGGTTGAATCAGCCCCAGCATTTT. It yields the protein CASSPSGGLNQPQHF.

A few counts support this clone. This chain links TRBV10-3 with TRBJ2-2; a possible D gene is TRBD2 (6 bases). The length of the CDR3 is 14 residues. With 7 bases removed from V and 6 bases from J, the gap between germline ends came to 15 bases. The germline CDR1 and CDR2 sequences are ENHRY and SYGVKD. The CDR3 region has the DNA TGTGCCATCACCCCCGCCCGGGGGTCCGGGGAGCTGTTTTTT. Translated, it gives CAITPARGSGELFF.

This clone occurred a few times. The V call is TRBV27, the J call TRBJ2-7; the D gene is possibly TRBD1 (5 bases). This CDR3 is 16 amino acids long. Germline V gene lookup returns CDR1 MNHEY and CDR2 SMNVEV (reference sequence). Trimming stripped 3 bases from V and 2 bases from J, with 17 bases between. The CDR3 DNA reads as TGTGCCAGCAGTTTCTCCTCAGGGAAGAGGACCTACGAGCAGTACTTC. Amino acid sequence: CASSFSSGKRTYEQYF.

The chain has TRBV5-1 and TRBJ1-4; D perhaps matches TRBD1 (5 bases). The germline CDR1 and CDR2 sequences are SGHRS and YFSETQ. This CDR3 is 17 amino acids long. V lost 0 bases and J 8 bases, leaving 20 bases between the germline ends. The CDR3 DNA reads TGCGCCAGCAGCTTGGTGGTTGGCGGGGGAGGTGGCGAAAAACTGTTTTTT. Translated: CASSLVVGGGGGEKLFF.

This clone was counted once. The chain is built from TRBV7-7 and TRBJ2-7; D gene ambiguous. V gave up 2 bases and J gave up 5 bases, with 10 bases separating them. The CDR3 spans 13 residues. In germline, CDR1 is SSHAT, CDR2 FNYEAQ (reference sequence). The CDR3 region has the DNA TGTGCCAGCAGCTTACGGATCGCGGACGAGCAGTACTTC. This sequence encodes CASSLRIADEQYF.

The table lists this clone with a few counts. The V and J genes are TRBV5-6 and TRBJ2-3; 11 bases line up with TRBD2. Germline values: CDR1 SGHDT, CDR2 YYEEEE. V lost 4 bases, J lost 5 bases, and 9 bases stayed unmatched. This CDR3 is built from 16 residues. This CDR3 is CASSLSGGGWVDTQYF. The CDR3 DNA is TGTGCCAGCAGCCTTAGCGGGGGGGGTTGGGTAGATACGCAGTATTTT.

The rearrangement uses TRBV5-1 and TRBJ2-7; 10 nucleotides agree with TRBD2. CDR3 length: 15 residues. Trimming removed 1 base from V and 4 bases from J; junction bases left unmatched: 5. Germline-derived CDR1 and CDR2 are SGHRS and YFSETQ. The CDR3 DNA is TGCGCCAGCAGCTTGTTCAGCGGGGGGGCGTACGAGCAGTACTTC. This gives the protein CASSLFSGGAYEQYF. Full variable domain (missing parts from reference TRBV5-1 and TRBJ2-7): KAGVTQTPRYLIKTRGQQVTLSCSPISGHRSVSWYQQTPGQGLQFLFEYFSETQRNKGNFPGRFSGRQFSNSRSEMNVSTLELGDSALYLCASSLFSGGAYEQYFGPGTRLTVT.

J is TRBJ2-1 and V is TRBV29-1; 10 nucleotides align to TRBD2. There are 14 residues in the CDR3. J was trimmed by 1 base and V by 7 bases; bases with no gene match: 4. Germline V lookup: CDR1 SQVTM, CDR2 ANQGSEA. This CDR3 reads CSAWTSGSYNEQFF. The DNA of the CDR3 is TGCAGCGCCTGGACTAGCGGTTCCTACAATGAGCAGTTCTTC.

This CDR3 is CASSLSLSGQPQHF. CDR3 nucleotides: TGTGCCAGCAGCTTATCGCTATCGGGTCAGCCCCAGCATTTT. The V and J genes are TRBV7-2 and TRBJ1-5, with D unclear. The CDR3 has 14 amino acids. V lost 2 bases and J 6 bases, leaving 11 bases between the germline ends. CDR1 is SGHTA, CDR2 FQGNSA, per germline.

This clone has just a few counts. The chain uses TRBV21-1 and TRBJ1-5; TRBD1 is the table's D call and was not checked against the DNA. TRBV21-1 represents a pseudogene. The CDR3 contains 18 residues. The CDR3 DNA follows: TGTGCCAGCAGCAATTTGGGCCGCGTCTACCCCTCCTATCAGCCCCAGCATTTT. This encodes CASSNLGRVYPSYQPQHF.

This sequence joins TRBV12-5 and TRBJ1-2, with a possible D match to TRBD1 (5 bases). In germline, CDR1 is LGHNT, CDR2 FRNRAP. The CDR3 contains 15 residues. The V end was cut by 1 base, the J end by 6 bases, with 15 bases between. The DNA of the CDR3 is TGTGCTAGTGGTTTGGGCGACAGCCCATATGATGGCTACACCTTC. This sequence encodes CASGLGDSPYDGYTF.